Many counts were recorded for the clone carrying this T cell receptor (beta chain). Its specificity is not known. Exclusions: uncontrolled infection, other autoimmune disease, pregnancy, lactation. Over 8 ml fresh peripheral blood yielded the PBMCs. Amplification yielded TCR beta CDR3 regions, with RNA transcripts as the source. HTBI primers were the set used in a first-round RT-PCR of the TCR CDR3. Each CDR3 protein gets one entry after TCRdb re-called the multiplex PCR reads with MiXCR. Of 300,000 to 350,000 distinct CDR3 sequences listed, roughly 15% are singletons. The sample is drawn from a study of T cells in Graves' hyperthyroidism and ophthalmopathy. Looking at the study overall: Upon initial diagnosis and before any treatment, peripheral blood was collected. The study, taken as a whole, reports: The model identified upcoming ophthalmopathy a median 6.5 months ahead of onset.

The V gene end was trimmed by 10 bases and the J gene end by 6 bases; junction bases not matched to a gene: 9. Germline V gene data show CDR1 as SNHLY and CDR2 as FYNNEI. The CDR3 runs to 13 residues. The sequence was collected from a man aged 25-45 years with Graves' hyperthyroidism. This chain links TRBV2 with TRBJ1-2; 9 positions match TRBD1. Source material: blood. CDR3 in DNA: TGTGCCACCATGCAGAGGACAGGGGATGGCTACACCTTC. This gives the protein CATMQRTGDGYTF.